The 10 T cell receptor beta chains below all came from one sample that was sequenced in a study of blood T cell repertoires in COVID-19. The data were produced by immunoSEQ multiplex PCR, yet TCRdb's version contains in-frame clones alone and is incomplete. Of 350,000 to 400,000 clones listed, around 91% are singletons. The specimen was PBMCs or T cells enriched from blood (not recorded which). The receptors were gathered from a man younger than 35 who had recovered from COVID-19.

This chain joins TRBV6-5 and TRBJ2-7; D is perhaps TRBD1 (6 bases). The germline gives CDR1 MNHEY, CDR2 SVGAGI. Trimming took 5 bases from V and 6 from J, leaving 8 bases between them. The CDR3 spans 11 residues. This CDR3 is CASSQGPEQYF. The DNA for the CDR3 is TGTGCCAGCAGTCAGGGGCCCGAGCAGTACTTC.

This rearrangement joins TRBV9 to TRBJ1-3; D is possibly TRBD1 (5 bases). Trimming took off 5 bases at V and 0 bases at J, with 12 bases between the two ends. This CDR3 region has 15 residues. Germline V gives CDR1 SGDLS, CDR2 YYNGEE. The CDR3, as DNA: TGTGCCAGCAGGGAAGGGGTGACCTCTGGAAACACCATATATTTT. Its translation: CASREGVTSGNTIYF. The full variable domain, its missing parts supplied by reference TRBV9 and TRBJ1-3, is DSGVTQTPKHLITATGQRVTLRCSPRSGDLSVYWYQQSLDQGLQFLIQYYNGEERAKGNILERFSAQQFPDLHSELNLSSLELGDSALYFCASREGVTSGNTIYFGEGSWLTVV.

The V call is TRBV7-3, the J call TRBJ2-5; 7 bases are a match to TRBD1. Germline assignment: CDR1 SGHTA and CDR2 FQGTGA. V gave up 5 bases and J gave up 3 bases; unmatched junction bases: 6. CDR3 length: 14 amino acids. As DNA, the CDR3 is TGTGCCAGCAGCCGAAACGGACAGGAAGAGACCCAGTACTTC. Amino acid sequence: CASSRNGQEETQYF.

This chain connects TRBV9 to TRBJ2-3, with TRBD2 matching 7 bases. Trimming removed 0 bases from V and 6 bases from J; junction bases left unmatched: 7. CDR3 length: 15 residues. Germline V gene lookup returns CDR1 SGDLS and CDR2 YYNGEE. The CDR3 DNA reads TGTGCCAGCAGCGTAGCGGCTAGCGGTAGGGATACGCAGTATTTT. Its protein product is CASSVAASGRDTQYF.

The J gene is TRBJ2-1, the V gene TRBV2, with D possibly TRBD2 on 5 matching bases. Germline V gene sequence: CDR1 SNHLY, CDR2 FYNNEI. The CDR3 loop spans 12 amino acids. The ends were cut back, 8 bases at V and 9 bases at J, with 14 bases in the middle. This chain's CDR3 is CASGTRFGEQFF. CDR3 sequence (DNA): TGTGCCAGCGGAACTAGATTCGGTGAGCAGTTCTTC.

The chain links TRBV19 to TRBJ2-1; unclear D gene. The ends were cut back, 0 bases at V and 8 bases at J, with 5 bases in the middle. The CDR3 covers 12 residues. Germline V gene lookup returns CDR1 LNHDA and CDR2 SQIVND (reference sequence). CDR3 sequence (DNA): TGTGCCAGTAGTATAGACGGAGATGAGCAGTTCTTC. This encodes CASSIDGDEQFF.

The V gene is TRBV27, the J gene TRBJ2-7; no reliable D call. Looked up from germline, CDR1 is MNHEY and CDR2 is SMNVEV (reference sequence). This CDR3 is built from 13 residues. Trimming removed 4 bases at V and 1 base at J, with 8 bases between. DNA of the CDR3: TGTGCCAGCAGTTATAAGACATCCTACGAGCAGTACTTC. Its protein product is CASSYKTSYEQYF.

Only one count was recorded for this clone. The V and J genes are TRBV7-3 and TRBJ2-1; 7 positions match TRBD2. Germline values: CDR1 SGHTA, CDR2 FQGTGA. J gave up 2 bases and V 1 base, and 2 bases lay outside the gene matches. The CDR3 consists of 15 residues. The CDR3 is CASSLSLAAYNEQFF. In DNA, the CDR3 is TGTGCCAGCAGCTTAAGTCTAGCGGCCTACAATGAGCAGTTCTTC.

This clone was observed a single time. V is TRBV9 and J is TRBJ2-5, with TRBD2 identical over 8 bases. The V gene end was trimmed by 3 bases and the J gene end by 3 bases; junction bases not matched to a gene: 1. Germline values: CDR1 SGDLS, CDR2 YYNGEE. The CDR3 length is 13 residues. CDR3 sequence reads: CASSAGLEETQYF. DNA of the CDR3: TGTGCCAGCAGCGCGGGACTAGAAGAGACCCAGTACTTC.

The chain uses TRBV28 and TRBJ2-7; 11 nucleotides line up with TRBD1. The CDR3 sequence is 16 residues long. V lost 5 bases to trimming and J lost 6 bases; unmatched junction nucleotides: 12. From germline, CDR1 is MDHEN and CDR2 SYDVKM. CDR3 protein: CASSMNPGQGGSEQYF. In nucleotides, the CDR3 is TGTGCCAGCAGTATGAATCCGGGACAGGGGGGATCCGAGCAGTACTTC.